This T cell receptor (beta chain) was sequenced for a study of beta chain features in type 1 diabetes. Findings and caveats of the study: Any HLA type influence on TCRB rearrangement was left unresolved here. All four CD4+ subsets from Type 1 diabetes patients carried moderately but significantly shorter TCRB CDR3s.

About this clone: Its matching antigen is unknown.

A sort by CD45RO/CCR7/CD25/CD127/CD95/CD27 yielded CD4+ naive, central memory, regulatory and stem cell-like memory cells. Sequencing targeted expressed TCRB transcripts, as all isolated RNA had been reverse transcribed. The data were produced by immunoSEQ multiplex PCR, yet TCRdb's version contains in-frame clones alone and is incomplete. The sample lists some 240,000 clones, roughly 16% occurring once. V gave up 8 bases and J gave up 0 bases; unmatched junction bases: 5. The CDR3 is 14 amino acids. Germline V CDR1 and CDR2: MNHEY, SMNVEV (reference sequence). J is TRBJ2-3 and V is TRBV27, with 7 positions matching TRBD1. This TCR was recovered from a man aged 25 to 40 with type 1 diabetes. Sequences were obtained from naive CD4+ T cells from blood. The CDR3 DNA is TGTGCCAGCGGGGACAGCTCTAGCACAGATACGCAGTATTTT. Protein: CASGDSSSTDTQYF.